This T cell receptor (beta chain) was found in a study of blood T cell repertoires in COVID-19 (dated by TCRdb to 2018 to 2021). As for the study more broadly: Samples covering the acute and convalescent phases of COVID-19 were provided by collaborators in the United States, Italy and Spain. The prospective study material was composed of cDNA or gDNA derived from T cells, B-cell-depleted T cells, or PBMCs. The dataset comprised deeply sampled blood TCRbeta repertoires from subjects exposed to, actively infected with, or recovered from COVID-19. The repertoires were released in a freely available public database intended as a resource for research on the immune response to SARS-CoV-2. The samples were drawn from the first 160 participants of the ongoing ImmuneRACE study and from 1,254 subjects provided by 6 global collaborators. A de-identified subject ID, COVID-19 status, age in years and sex were almost always included in the sample metadata. HLA class I and class II types, where available, came from metadata supplied by the sample provider rather than from assay-based typing. The study at large found these results: Clinical and demographic metadata were provided uncurated, with the amount varying by source and participant.

TCRbeta CDR3 regions were amplified from genomic DNA by means of the immunoSEQ Assay, a bias-controlled multiplex PCR. Concerning the study's data processing: The number of nucleated cells in each sample was estimated from the amplification of reference gene primers within the assay. To quantify the absolute abundance of each unique TCRbeta CDR3 rearrangement, sequence reads were collapsed and filtered. For each sample, productive Simpson clonality was calculated as the square root of Simpson's diversity index over productive rearrangements. TCRdb stores this immuneACCESS table with in-frame sequences only. Part of the clones is absent; in the studies checked, under half of the shortfall reflects unresolved V genes, and no reason is known for the rest. V and J calls plus clone size are reproduced from that table; the DNA served to infer D and trimming. For this sample there are approximately 200,000 clones; about 81% appear just once. The ten largest clones add up to 10% to 15% of the sample.

V was cut back by 3 bases and J by 7 bases, leaving a gap of 26 bases between them. CDR1 and CDR2 were assigned from the germline V gene as SGHRS and YFSETQ. The CDR3 starts with the cysteine, ends with the phenylalanine, and has 17 residues. Only the CDR3 DNA stays, 51 bases, in frame from base 1. At one collaborating source in Seattle, patients were enrolled during active infection and were followed longitudinally through the course of disease. Collaborating institutions collected whole blood in K2EDTA tubes following their own protocols. For TCRbeta analysis, collaborators shipped samples in one of three forms: frozen whole blood, isolated PBMCs, or DNA extracted from either of those sample types. With regard to this clone: No antigen is known for it. Qualities for individual bases were not recorded, and no much larger clone is one base off.

The chain is assembled from TRBV5-1 and TRBJ2-7; a tentative D call is TRBD1 (6 bases match). The TCR sequence derives from an elderly woman with COVID-19, enrolled during active disease. The sequencing input was peripheral blood. Here the CDR3 is given as CASSSGSTGINLREQYF. The DNA sequence is as follows: TGCGCCAGCAGCTCCGGGTCAACAGGGATAAATCTGAGGGAGCAGTACTTC.